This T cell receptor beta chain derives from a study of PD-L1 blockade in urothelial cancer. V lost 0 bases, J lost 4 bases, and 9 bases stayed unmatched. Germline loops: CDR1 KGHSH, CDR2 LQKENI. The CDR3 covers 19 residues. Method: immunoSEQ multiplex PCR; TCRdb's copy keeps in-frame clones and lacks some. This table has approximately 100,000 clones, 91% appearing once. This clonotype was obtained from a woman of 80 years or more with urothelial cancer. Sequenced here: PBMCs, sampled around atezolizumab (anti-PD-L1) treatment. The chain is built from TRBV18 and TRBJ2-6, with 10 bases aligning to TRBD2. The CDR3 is CASSPPLAGASPGANVLTF. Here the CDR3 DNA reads TGTGCCAGCTCACCACCGCTAGCGGGAGCTTCACCCGGGGCCAACGTCCTGACTTTC.